Below, 17 T cell receptor beta chains from the same sample are listed, as sequenced in a study of blood T cell repertoires in COVID-19. Profiling relied on immunoSEQ multiplex PCR, and the TCRdb table lists in-frame clones only, not all of them. Found here are 150,000 or so clones, 80% to 85% of them singletons; the top ten hold 3% to 4.5%. The source material was peripheral blood. Receptor source: a woman aged 55 to 70 with acute or convalescent COVID-19.

This chain links TRBV7-8 with TRBJ2-7; 10 nucleotides match TRBD2. The CDR3 covers 16 residues. With 1 base clipped from V and 4 bases from J, the junction kept 7 bases outside the gene matches. The germline V gene has CDR1 SGHVS and CDR2 FQNEAQ. CDR3 amino acids: CASSLVASGSRYEQYF. The CDR3 coding sequence is TGTGCCAGCAGCTTAGTGGCTAGCGGGAGTCGATACGAGCAGTACTTC.

This chain joins TRBV14 and TRBJ2-7, with 9 bases fitting TRBD1. V trimming: 6 bases; J trimming: 4 bases; junction bases outside the gene matches: 16. The germline V gene encodes CDR1 SGHDN and CDR2 FVKESK. The CDR3 runs 17 residues. This CDR3 reads CASRGTGIPFYPYEQYF. DNA for the CDR3: TGTGCCAGCAGGGGGACAGGGATACCTTTCTACCCTTACGAGCAGTACTTC.

CDR3 sequence (DNA): TGTGCCAGCACCCAATTGGGGACTAGCGGGAGGCATGAGCAGTTCTTC. Protein product: CASTQLGTSGRHEQFF. V is TRBV27 and J is TRBJ2-1; the match to TRBD2 covers 15 bases. The CDR3 extends over 16 amino acids. Germline values: CDR1 MNHEY, CDR2 SMNVEV (reference sequence). Trimming took 7 bases from V and 8 from J; bases not matched to a gene: 9.

The V and J genes are TRBV6-5 and TRBJ2-5; D gene ambiguous. CDR3 length equals 11 residues. Trimming stripped 6 bases from V and 7 bases from J, with 9 bases between. The germline V gene has CDR1 MNHEY and CDR2 SVGAGI. DNA for the CDR3: TGTGCCAGCAGGTACCTAGGGACCCAGTACTTC. It codes for CASRYLGTQYF.

This chain joins TRBV12-3 or TRBV12-4 and TRBJ1-1; no definite D call. The length of the CDR3 is 12 residues. V shed 7 bases and J shed 7 bases, with 13 bases lying between them. The DNA of the CDR3 is TGTGCCAGCACCCTCTGGCGGAATGAAGCTTTCTTT. Protein product: CASTLWRNEAFF.

This chain uses TRBV9 with TRBJ2-5; TRBD2 aligns across 9 bases. Trimming removed 0 bases from V and 5 bases from J; junction bases left unmatched: 5. CDR1 and CDR2 (germline): SGDLS, YYNGEE. This CDR3 region has 15 residues. The CDR3 sequence: CASSVGTSVDETQYF. The CDR3 DNA follows: TGTGCCAGCAGCGTAGGGACTAGCGTTGACGAGACCCAGTACTTC.

This clone has only a few counts. The chain couples TRBV11-3 to TRBJ1-1; maybe TRBD1 (6 bases). This CDR3 has 13 amino acids. Per the germline V gene, CDR1 is SGHNT and CDR2 is YENEEA. Trimming took 5 bases from V and 4 from J, leaving 11 bases between them. In DNA, the CDR3 is TGTGCCAGCAGCCCACAGGGTTTCACTGAAGCTTTCTTT. It specifies CASSPQGFTEAFF.

This sequence joins TRBV10-2 and TRBJ2-6; D gene uncertain. V lost 8 bases and J lost 0, with 8 bases in between. This CDR3 region has 14 residues. CDR1 is WSHSY, CDR2 SAAADI, per germline. CDR3 nucleotides: TGCGCCAGCCGCCCTATCTCTGGGGCCAACGTCCTGACTTTC. Translating gives CASRPISGANVLTF.

This chain connects TRBV28 to TRBJ1-1, with TRBD1 matching over 7 bases. With 2 bases clipped from V and 0 bases from J, the junction kept 9 bases outside the gene matches. Per the germline V gene, CDR1 is MDHEN and CDR2 is SYDVKM. The CDR3 runs to 17 residues. The CDR3 DNA is TGTGCCAGCAGTTTAACCGGGACAGCACTCGTGAACACTGAAGCTTTCTTT. Its translation is CASSLTGTALVNTEAFF.

The chain has TRBV7-9 and TRBJ1-4; TRBD1 agrees at 9 bases. V shed 2 bases, J shed 7 bases, and the junction held 5 bases outside the gene matches. CDR1 and CDR2 (germline): SEHNR, FQNEAQ (reference sequence). This CDR3 comprises 15 residues. CDR3: CASSLRTGVREKLFF. The CDR3 DNA sequence: TGTGCCAGCAGCTTAAGGACAGGGGTTCGTGAAAAACTGTTTTTT.

This chain connects TRBV6-2 or TRBV6-3 to TRBJ2-3; 14 bases line up with TRBD2. The CDR3 is 20 residues long. Per the germline V gene, CDR1 is MNHEY and CDR2 is SVGEGT. Germline trimming cut 5 bases from V and 2 bases from J; bases unmatched to any gene: 15. The CDR3 DNA reads TGTGCCAGCAGTCTATCCGGGACTAGCGGGAGACGTAGAGCCACAGATACGCAGTATTTT. Translated, it gives CASSLSGTSGRRRATDTQYF.

The gene calls are TRBV7-2 and TRBJ2-7, with 9 nucleotides matching TRBD1. This CDR3 contains 15 residues. Germline V CDR1 and CDR2: SGHTA, FQGNSA. V gave up 1 base and J gave up 2 bases; unmatched junction bases: 3. CDR3 region: CASSLDRGPTYEQYF. The DNA for the CDR3 is TGTGCCAGCAGCTTAGACAGGGGGCCGACCTACGAGCAGTACTTC.

The J gene is TRBJ1-6, the V gene TRBV7-2; 7 positions match TRBD1. CDR3 length equals 16 residues. Trimming took 1 base from V and 10 from J; bases not matched to a gene: 10. Germline V gives CDR1 SGHTA, CDR2 FQGNSA. The CDR3 here is CASSLDRAGGGSPLHF. The CDR3, as DNA: TGTGCCAGCAGCTTAGATCGGGCAGGGGGAGGCTCACCCCTCCACTTT.

J is TRBJ2-6 and V is TRBV30; unclear D gene. There are 15 residues in the CDR3. In germline, CDR1 is GTSNPN, CDR2 SVGIG (reference sequence). Trimming took off 6 bases at V and 1 base at J, with 13 bases between the two ends. CDR3 protein: CACIPFGSGANVLTF. The CDR3 nucleotides read TGTGCCTGTATCCCCTTCGGGTCTGGGGCCAACGTCCTGACTTTC.

The chain couples TRBV18 to TRBJ2-3; TRBD2 agrees at 9 bases. Germline CDR1 and CDR2: KGHSH and LQKENI. CDR3 length equals 15 residues. The V segment lost 3 bases and the J segment 2 bases; nucleotides outside the gene matches: 3. CDR3 sequence (DNA): TGTGCCAGCTCACCGATAGCGGGAGCCACAGATACGCAGTATTTT. Residues: CASSPIAGATDTQYF.

The rearrangement joins TRBV27 to TRBJ2-6, with TRBD1 identical over 9 bases. Unmatched junction bases numbered 5, after V lost 2 bases and J lost 3 bases. The CDR3 covers 17 residues. CDR1 is MNHEY and CDR2 is SMNVEV in the germline V gene (reference sequence). In DNA form, the CDR3 reads TGTGCCAGCAGTTTACAACAGGGGGCCTATGGGGCCAACGTCCTGACTTTC. It yields the protein CASSLQQGAYGANVLTF.

The chain is built from TRBV6-5 and TRBJ1-4, with unresolved D. The CDR3 spans 15 residues. Germline values: CDR1 MNHEY, CDR2 SVGAGI. V gave up 2 bases and J gave up 2 bases, with 9 bases separating them. CDR3 protein: CASSYVGNTNEKLFF. The CDR3 DNA follows: TGTGCCAGCAGTTACGTCGGGAATACTAATGAAAAACTGTTTTTT.